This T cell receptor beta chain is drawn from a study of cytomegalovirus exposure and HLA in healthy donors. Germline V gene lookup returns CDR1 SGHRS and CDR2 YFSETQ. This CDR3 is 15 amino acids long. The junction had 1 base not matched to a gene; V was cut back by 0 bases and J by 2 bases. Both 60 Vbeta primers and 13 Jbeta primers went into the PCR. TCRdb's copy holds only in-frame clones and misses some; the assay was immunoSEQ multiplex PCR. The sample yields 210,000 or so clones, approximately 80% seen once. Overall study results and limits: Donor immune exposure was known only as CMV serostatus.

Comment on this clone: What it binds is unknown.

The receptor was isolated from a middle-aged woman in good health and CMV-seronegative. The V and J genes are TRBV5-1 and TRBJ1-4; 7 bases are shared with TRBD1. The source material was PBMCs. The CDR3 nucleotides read TGCGCCAGCAGCTTGGGGGGACAGACTAATGAAAAACTGTTTTTT. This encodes CASSLGGQTNEKLFF.